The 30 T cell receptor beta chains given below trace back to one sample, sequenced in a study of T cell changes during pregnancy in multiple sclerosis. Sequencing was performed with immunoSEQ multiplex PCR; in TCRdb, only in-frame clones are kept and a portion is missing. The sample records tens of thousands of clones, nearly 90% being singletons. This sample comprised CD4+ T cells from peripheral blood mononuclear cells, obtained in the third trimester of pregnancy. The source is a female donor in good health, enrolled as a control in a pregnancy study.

The CDR3 region has the DNA TGTGCCAGCAGCTATAGGAGGGGGGGGCCTGGCTACACCTTC. This codes for CASSYRRGGPGYTF. The chain uses TRBV11-2 and TRBJ1-2; D is perhaps TRBD1 (6 bases). CDR1 SGHAT and CDR2 FQNNGV come from the germline V gene. The CDR3 totals 14 residues. Trimming removed 4 bases at V and 7 bases at J, with 16 bases between.

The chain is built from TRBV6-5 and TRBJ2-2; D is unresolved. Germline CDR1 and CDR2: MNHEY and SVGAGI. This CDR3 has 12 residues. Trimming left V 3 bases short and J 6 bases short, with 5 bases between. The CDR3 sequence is CASSYLSGELFF. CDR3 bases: TGTGCCAGCAGTTATCTTTCCGGGGAGCTGTTTTTT.

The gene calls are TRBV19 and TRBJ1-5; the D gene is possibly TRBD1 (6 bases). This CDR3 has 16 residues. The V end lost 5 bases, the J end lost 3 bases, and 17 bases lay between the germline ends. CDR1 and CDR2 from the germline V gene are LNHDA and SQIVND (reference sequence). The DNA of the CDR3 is TGTGCCAGTAGTTTCCCGGGACAAAGTTCCAATCAGCCCCAGCATTTT. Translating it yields CASSFPGQSSNQPQHF.

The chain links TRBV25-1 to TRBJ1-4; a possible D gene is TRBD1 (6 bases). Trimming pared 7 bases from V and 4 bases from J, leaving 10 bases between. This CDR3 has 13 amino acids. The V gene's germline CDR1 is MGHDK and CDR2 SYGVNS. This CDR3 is CASNQGSNEKLFF. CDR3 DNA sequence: TGTGCCAGCAATCAGGGGAGTAATGAAAAACTGTTTTTT.

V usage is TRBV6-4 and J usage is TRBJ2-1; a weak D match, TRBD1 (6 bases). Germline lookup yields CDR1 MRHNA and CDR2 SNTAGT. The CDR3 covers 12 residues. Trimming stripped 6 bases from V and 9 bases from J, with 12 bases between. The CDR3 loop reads CASRETGGEQFF. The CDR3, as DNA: TGTGCCAGCAGGGAGACAGGCGGTGAGCAGTTCTTC.

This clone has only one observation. The CDR3 loop is CASSSPGTGTGFSAQYF. The CDR3 DNA sequence: TGTGCCAGCAGTTCACCCGGGACAGGGACCGGATTTTCGGCGCAGTATTTT. The chain employs TRBV5-8 and TRBJ2-3, with 9 positions matching TRBD1. Germline lookup yields CDR1 SGHTS and CDR2 YDEGEE. J gave up 10 bases and V 5 bases, and 20 bases lay outside the gene matches. The CDR3 is made up of 17 amino acids.

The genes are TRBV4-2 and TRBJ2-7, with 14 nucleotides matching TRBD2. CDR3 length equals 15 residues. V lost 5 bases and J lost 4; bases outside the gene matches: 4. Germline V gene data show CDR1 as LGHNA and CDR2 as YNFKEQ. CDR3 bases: TGTGCCAGCAGCACCGGGACTAGCGGGGGATACGAGCAGTACTTC. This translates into CASSTGTSGGYEQYF.

The CDR3, as DNA: TGTGCCAGCAGCTTAGGGGGCAGTCAAGAGACCCAGTACTTC. This sequence encodes CASSLGGSQETQYF. V is TRBV7-2 and J is TRBJ2-5; D may be TRBD1 (5 bases). With 1 base removed from V and 2 bases from J, the gap between germline ends came to 8 bases. The CDR3 contains 14 residues. Germline lookup yields CDR1 SGHTA and CDR2 FQGNSA. The whole variable domain, filled in from reference TRBV7-2 and TRBJ2-5, reads GAGVSQSPSNKVTEKGKDVELRCDPISGHTALYWYRQSLGQGLEFLIYFQGNSAPDKSGLPSDRFSAERTGGSVSTLTIQRTQQEDSAVYLCASSLGGSQETQYFGPGTRLLVL.

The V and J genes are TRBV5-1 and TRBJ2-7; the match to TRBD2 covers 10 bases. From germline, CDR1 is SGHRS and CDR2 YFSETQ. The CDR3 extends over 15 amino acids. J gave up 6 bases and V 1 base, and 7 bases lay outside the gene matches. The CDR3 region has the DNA TGCGCCAGCAGCTTGTACGTAGCGGGAGGCGGCGAGCAGTACTTC. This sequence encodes CASSLYVAGGGEQYF.

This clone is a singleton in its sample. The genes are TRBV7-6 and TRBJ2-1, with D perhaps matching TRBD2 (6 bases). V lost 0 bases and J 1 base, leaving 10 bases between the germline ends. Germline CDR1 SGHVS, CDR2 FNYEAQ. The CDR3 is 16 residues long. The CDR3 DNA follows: TGTGCCAGCAGCTTAGCCGGCGGGATATCCTACAATGAGCAGTTCTTC. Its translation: CASSLAGGISYNEQFF.

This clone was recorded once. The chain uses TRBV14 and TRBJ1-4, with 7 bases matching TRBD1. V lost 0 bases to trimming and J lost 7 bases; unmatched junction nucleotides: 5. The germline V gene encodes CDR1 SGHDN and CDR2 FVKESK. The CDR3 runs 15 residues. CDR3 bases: TGTGCCAGCAGCCAAGATCGCAGGGGGAGTGAAAAACTGTTTTTT. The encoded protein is CASSQDRRGSEKLFF.

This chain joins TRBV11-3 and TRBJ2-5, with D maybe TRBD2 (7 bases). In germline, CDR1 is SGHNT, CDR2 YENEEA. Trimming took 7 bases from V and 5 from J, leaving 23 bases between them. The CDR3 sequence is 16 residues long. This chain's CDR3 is CASTPTGGGLEETQYF. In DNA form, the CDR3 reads TGTGCCAGCACCCCCACGGGCGGGGGCCTGGAGGAGACCCAGTACTTC.

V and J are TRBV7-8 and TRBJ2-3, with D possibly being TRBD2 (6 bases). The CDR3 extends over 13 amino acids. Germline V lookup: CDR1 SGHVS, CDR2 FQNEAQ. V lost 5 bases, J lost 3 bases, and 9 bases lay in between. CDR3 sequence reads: CASSRGGTDTQYF. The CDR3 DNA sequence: TGTGCCAGCAGCCGCGGAGGGACAGATACGCAGTATTTT. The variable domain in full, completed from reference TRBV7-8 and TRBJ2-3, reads GAGVSQSPRYKVAKRGQDVALRCDPISGHVSLFWYQQALGQGPEFLTYFQNEAQLDKSGLPSDRFFAERPEGSVSTLKIQRTQQEDSAVYLCASSRGGTDTQYFGPGTRLTVL.

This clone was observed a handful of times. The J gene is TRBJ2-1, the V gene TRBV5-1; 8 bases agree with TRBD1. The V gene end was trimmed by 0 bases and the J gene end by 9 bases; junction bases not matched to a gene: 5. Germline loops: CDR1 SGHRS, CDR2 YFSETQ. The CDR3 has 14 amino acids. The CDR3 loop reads CASSLAQGAGEQFF. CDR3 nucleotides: TGCGCCAGCAGCTTGGCGCAGGGGGCTGGTGAGCAGTTCTTC. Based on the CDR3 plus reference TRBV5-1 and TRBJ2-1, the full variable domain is KAGVTQTPRYLIKTRGQQVTLSCSPISGHRSVSWYQQTPGQGLQFLFEYFSETQRNKGNFPGRFSGRQFSNSRSEMNVSTLELGDSALYLCASSLAQGAGEQFFGPGTRLTVL.

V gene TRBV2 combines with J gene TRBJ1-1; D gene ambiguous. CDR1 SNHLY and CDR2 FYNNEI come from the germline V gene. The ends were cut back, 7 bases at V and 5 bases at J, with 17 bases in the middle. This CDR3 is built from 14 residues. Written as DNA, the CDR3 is TGTGCCAGCAAACCCCCCAGGTCGGGGACTGAAGCTTTCTTT. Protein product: CASKPPRSGTEAFF.

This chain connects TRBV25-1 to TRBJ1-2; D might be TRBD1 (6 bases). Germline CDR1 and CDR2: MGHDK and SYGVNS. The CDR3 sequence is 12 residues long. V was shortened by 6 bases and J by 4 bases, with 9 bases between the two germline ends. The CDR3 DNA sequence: TGTGCCAGCAGACAGGGACGCTATGGCTACACCTTC. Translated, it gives CASRQGRYGYTF.

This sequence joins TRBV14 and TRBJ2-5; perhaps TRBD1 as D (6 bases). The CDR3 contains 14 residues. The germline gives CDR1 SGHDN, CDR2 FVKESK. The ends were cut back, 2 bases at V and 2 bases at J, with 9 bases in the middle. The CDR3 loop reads CASSQRDIQETQYF. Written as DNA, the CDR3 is TGTGCCAGCAGCCAAAGGGACATACAAGAGACCCAGTACTTC.

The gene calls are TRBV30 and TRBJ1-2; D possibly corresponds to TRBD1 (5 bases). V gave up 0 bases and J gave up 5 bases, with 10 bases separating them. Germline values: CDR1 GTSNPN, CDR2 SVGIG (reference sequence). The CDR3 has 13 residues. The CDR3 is CAWSVPGVYGYTF. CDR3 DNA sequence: TGTGCCTGGAGTGTACCGGGGGTTTATGGCTACACCTTC.

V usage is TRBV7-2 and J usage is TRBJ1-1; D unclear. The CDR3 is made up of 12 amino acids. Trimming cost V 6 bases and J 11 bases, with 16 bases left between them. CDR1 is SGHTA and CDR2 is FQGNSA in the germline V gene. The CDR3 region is CASSLRSERAFF. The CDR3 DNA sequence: TGTGCCAGCAGTCTTAGATCCGAACGGGCTTTCTTT. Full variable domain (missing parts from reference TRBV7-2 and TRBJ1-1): GAGVSQSPSNKVTEKGKDVELRCDPISGHTALYWYRQSLGQGLEFLIYFQGNSAPDKSGLPSDRFSAERTGGSVSTLTIQRTQQEDSAVYLCASSLRSERAFFGQGTRLTVV.

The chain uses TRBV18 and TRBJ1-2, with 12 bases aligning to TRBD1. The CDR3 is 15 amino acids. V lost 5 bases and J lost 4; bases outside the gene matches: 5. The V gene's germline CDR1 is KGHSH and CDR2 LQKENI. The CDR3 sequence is CASSTGTGGRYGYTF. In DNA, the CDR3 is TGTGCCAGCTCAACTGGGACAGGGGGCCGCTATGGCTACACCTTC.

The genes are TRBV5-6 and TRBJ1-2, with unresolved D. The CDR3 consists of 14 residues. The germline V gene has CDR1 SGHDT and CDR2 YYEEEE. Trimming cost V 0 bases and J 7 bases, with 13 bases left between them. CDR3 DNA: TGTGCCAGCAGCTTGGTCCAAACGGGTGGTGGCTACACCTTC. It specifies CASSLVQTGGGYTF.

The CDR3: CASSLDQGGHAQISGNTIYF. In DNA, the CDR3 is TGTGCCAGCAGCTTGGATCAGGGGGGCCATGCCCAAATCTCTGGAAACACCATATATTTT. The rearrangement links TRBV5-8 to TRBJ1-3; 7 nucleotides match TRBD1. The CDR3 is 20 residues long. From germline, CDR1 is SGHTS and CDR2 YDEGEE. After removal of 0 bases from V and 0 bases from J, the junction contained 15 bases not matched to a gene.

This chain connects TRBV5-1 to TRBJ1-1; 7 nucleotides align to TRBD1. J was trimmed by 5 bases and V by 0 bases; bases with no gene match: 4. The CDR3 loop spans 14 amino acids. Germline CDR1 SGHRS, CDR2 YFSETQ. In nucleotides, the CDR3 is TGCGCCAGCAGCTTGGGAGGGGGCAGGACTGAAGCTTTCTTT. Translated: CASSLGGGRTEAFF.

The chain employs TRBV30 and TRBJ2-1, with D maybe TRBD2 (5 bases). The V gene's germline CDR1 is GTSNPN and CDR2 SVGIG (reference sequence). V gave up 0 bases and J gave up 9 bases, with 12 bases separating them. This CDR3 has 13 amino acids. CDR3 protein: CAWSVRPSSEQFF. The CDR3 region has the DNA TGTGCCTGGAGTGTACGGCCTAGCAGTGAGCAGTTCTTC.

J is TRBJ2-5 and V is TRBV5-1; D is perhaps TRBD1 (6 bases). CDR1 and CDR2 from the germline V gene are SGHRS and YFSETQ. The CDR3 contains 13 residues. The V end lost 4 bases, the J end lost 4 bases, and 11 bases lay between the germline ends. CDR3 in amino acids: CASSPQGRETQYF. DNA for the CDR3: TGCGCCAGCAGCCCTCAGGGGAGAGAGACCCAGTACTTC. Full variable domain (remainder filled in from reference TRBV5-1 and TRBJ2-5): KAGVTQTPRYLIKTRGQQVTLSCSPISGHRSVSWYQQTPGQGLQFLFEYFSETQRNKGNFPGRFSGRQFSNSRSEMNVSTLELGDSALYLCASSPQGRETQYFGPGTRLLVL.

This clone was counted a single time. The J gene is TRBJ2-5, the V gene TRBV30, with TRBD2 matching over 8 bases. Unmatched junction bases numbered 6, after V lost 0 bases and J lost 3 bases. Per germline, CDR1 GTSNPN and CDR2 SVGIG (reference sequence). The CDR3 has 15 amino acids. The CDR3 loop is CAWSVGWRGEETQYF. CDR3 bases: TGTGCCTGGAGTGTTGGTTGGCGGGGGGAAGAGACCCAGTACTTC.

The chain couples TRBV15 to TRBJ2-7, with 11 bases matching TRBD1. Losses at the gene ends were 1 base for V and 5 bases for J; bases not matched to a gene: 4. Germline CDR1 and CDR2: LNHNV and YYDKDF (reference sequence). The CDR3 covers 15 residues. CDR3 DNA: TGTGCCACCAGCAGAGTGGGACAGGGGGGTCACGAGCAGTACTTC. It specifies CATSRVGQGGHEQYF.

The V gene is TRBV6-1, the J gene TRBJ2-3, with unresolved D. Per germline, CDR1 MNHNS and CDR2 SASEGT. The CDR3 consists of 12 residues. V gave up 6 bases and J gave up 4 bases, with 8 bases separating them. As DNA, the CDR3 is TGTGCCAGCAGGTCAGGCCCAGATACGCAGTATTTT. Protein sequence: CASRSGPDTQYF.

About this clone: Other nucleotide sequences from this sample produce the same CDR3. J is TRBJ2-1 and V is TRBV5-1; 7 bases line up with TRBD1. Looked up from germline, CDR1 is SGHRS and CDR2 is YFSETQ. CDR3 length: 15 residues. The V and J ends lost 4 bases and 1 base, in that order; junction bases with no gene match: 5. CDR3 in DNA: TGCGCCAGCAGCAGAGACAGGGTGTCCTACAATGAGCAGTTCTTC. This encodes CASSRDRVSYNEQFF.

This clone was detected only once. The DNA for the CDR3 is TGTGCCAGCAGCTTAGATCTAGGTGGGGCTACCTACAATGAGCAGTTCTTC. The encoded protein is CASSLDLGGATYNEQFF. V gene TRBV11-3 combines with J gene TRBJ2-1; maybe TRBD1 (5 bases). The CDR3 totals 17 residues. In germline, CDR1 is SGHNT, CDR2 YENEEA. The V end was cut by 0 bases, the J end by 2 bases, with 14 bases between.